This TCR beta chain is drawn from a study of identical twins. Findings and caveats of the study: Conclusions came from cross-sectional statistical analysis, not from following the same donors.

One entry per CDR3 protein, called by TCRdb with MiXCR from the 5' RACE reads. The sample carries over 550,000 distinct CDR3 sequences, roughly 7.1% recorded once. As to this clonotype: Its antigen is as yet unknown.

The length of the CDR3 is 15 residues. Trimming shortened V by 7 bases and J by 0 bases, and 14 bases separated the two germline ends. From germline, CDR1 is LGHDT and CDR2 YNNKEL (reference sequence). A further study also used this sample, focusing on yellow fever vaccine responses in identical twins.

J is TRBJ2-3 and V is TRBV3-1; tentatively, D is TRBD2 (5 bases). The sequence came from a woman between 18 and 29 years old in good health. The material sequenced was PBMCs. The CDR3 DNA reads TGTGCCAGCACCCGGAAGCGGAAAAGCACAGATACGCAGTATTTT. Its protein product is CASTRKRKSTDTQYF.